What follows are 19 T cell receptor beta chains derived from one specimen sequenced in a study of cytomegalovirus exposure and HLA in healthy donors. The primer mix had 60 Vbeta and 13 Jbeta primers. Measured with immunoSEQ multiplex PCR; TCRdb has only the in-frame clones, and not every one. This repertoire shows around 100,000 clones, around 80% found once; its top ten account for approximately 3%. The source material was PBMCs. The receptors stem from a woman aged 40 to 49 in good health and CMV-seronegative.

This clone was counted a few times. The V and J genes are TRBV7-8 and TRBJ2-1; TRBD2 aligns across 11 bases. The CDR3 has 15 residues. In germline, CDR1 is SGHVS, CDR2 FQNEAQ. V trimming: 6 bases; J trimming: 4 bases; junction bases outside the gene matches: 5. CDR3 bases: TGTGCCAGCAGGCCTACTAGCGGGAGTTACAATGAGCAGTTCTTC. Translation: CASRPTSGSYNEQFF.

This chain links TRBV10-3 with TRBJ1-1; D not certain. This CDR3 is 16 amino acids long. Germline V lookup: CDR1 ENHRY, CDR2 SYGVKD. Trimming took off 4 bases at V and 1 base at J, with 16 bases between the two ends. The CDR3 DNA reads TGTGCCATCAGTGGGCCGATGGGCGAGTCGAACACTGAAGCTTTCTTT. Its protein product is CAISGPMGESNTEAFF.

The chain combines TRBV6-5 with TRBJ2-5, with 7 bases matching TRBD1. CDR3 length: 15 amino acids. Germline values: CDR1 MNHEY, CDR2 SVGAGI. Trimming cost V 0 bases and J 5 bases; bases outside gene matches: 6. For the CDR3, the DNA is TGTGCCAGCAGTTACTCGATCACAGGGGACGAGACCCAGTACTTC. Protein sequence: CASSYSITGDETQYF.

The DNA for the CDR3 is TGTGCCAGTAGTATCGTTCAGGGAGGCACTGAAGCTTTCTTT. Residues: CASSIVQGGTEAFF. This chain links TRBV19 with TRBJ1-1; D is possibly TRBD1 (5 bases). Germline V CDR1 and CDR2: LNHDA, SQIVND (reference sequence). The CDR3 has 14 residues. V was cut by 3 bases and J by 4 bases, with 12 bases left in between.

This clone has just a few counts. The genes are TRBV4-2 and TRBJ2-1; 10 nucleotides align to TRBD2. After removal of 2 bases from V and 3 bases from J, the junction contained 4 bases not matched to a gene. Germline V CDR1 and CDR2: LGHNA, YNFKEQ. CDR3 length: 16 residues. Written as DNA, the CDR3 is TGTGCCAGCAGCCAAAATATAGCGGGAGGCTACAATGAGCAGTTCTTC. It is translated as CASSQNIAGGYNEQFF.

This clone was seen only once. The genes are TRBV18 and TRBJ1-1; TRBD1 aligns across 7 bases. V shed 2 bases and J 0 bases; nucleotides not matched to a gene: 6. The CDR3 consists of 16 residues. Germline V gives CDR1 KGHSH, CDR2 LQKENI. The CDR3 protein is CASSPYSGQLNTEAFF. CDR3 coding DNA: TGTGCCAGCTCACCATACTCGGGACAGCTGAACACTGAAGCTTTCTTT.

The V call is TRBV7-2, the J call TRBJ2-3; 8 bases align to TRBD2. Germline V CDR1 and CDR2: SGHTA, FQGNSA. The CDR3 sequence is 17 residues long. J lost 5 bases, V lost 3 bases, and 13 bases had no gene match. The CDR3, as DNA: TGTGCCAGCAGCTTGTTAGCGGGGAAAGGTGGTGGAGATACGCAGTATTTT. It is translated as CASSLLAGKGGGDTQYF.

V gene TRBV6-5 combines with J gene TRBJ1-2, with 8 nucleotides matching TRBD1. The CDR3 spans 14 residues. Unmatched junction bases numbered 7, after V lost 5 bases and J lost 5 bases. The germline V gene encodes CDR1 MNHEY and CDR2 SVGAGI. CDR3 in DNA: TGTGCCAGCAGTGAATCGGGACAGGATTATGGCTACACCTTC. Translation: CASSESGQDYGYTF.

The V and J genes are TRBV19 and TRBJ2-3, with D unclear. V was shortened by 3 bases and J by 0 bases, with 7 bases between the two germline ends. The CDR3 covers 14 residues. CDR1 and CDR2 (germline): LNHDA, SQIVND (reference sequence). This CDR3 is CASSMELSTDTQYF. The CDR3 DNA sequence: TGTGCCAGTAGTATGGAACTAAGCACAGATACGCAGTATTTT.

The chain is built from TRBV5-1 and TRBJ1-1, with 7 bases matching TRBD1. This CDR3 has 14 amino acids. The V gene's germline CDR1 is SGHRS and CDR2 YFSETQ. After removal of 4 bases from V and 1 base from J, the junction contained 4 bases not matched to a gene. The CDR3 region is CASSPGQPNTEAFF. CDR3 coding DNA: TGCGCCAGCAGCCCGGGACAGCCGAACACTGAAGCTTTCTTT.

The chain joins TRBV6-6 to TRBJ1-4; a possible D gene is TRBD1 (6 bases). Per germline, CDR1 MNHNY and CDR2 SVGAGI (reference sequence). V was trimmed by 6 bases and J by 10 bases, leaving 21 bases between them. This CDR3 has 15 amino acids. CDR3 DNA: TGTGCCAGCAGCAGCTTGCCGGGGGGGCAGGGAAAACTGTTTTTT. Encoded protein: CASSSLPGGQGKLFF.

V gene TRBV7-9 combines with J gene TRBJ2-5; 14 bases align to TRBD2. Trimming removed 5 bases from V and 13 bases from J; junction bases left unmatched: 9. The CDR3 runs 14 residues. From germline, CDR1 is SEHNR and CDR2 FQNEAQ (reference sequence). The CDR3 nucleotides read TGTGCCAGCAGCGTTGGACTAGCGGGAGGAGGTTTGTACTTC. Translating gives CASSVGLAGGGLYF.

CDR3 region: CASSLGGQGNYGYTF. CDR3 in DNA: TGTGCCAGCAGCTTGGGGGGACAGGGTAACTATGGCTACACCTTC. V is TRBV5-6 and J is TRBJ1-2; 9 bases map to TRBD1. The length of the CDR3 is 15 residues. CDR1 and CDR2 from the germline V gene are SGHDT and YYEEEE. J lost 1 base, V lost 0 bases, and 1 base had no gene match. Filled out from reference TRBV5-6 and TRBJ1-2, the complete variable domain reads DAGVTQSPTHLIKTRGQQVTLRCSPKSGHDTVSWYQQALGQGPQFIFQYYEEEERQRGNFPDRFSGHQFPNYSSELNVNALLLGDSALYLCASSLGGQGNYGYTFGSGTRLTVV.

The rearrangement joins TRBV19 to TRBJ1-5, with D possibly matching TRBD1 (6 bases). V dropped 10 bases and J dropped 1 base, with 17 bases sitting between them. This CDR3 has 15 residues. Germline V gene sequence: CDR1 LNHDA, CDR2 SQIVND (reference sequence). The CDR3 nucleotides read TGTGCCACCTCCGTGGGGGCAGGGAGCAATCAGCCCCAGCATTTT. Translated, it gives CATSVGAGSNQPQHF.

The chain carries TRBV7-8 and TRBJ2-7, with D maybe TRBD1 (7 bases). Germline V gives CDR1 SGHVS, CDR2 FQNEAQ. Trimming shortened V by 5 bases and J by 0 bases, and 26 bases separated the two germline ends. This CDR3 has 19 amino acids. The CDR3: CASSPGYGGIGTDSYEQYF. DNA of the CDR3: TGTGCCAGCAGCCCTGGCTACGGGGGTATAGGGACAGACTCCTACGAGCAGTACTTC.

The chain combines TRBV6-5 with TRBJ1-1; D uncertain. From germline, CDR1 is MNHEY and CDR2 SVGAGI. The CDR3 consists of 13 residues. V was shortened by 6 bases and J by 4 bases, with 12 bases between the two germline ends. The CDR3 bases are TGTGCCAGCAGGCAAATGACGGGCACTGAAGCTTTCTTT. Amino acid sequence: CASRQMTGTEAFF.

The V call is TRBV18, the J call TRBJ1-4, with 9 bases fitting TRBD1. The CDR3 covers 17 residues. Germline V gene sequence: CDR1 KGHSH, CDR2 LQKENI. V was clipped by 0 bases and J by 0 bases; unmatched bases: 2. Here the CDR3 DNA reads TGTGCCAGCTCACCACCCCGACAGGGGGCAACTAATGAAAAACTGTTTTTT. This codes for CASSPPRQGATNEKLFF.

The DNA of the CDR3 is TGTGCCAGCAGCTTAGCGGGAGCGGGAGCTAACAATGAGCAGTTCTTC. It is translated as CASSLAGAGANNEQFF. The chain joins TRBV7-2 to TRBJ2-1, with 8 bases identical to TRBD2. CDR1 and CDR2 (germline): SGHTA, FQGNSA. The CDR3 has 16 residues. V shed 0 bases, J shed 5 bases, and the junction held 6 bases outside the gene matches. The complete variable domain, with remaining parts taken from reference TRBV7-2 and TRBJ2-1, reads GAGVSQSPSNKVTEKGKDVELRCDPISGHTALYWYRQSLGQGLEFLIYFQGNSAPDKSGLPSDRFSAERTGGSVSTLTIQRTQQEDSAVYLCASSLAGAGANNEQFFGPGTRLTVL.

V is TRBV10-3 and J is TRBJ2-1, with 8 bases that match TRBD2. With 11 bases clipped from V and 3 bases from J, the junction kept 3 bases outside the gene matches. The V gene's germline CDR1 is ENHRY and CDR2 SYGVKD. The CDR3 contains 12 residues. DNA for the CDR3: TGTGCCTCGGGACTAGACTACAATGAGCAGTTCTTC. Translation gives CASGLDYNEQFF.